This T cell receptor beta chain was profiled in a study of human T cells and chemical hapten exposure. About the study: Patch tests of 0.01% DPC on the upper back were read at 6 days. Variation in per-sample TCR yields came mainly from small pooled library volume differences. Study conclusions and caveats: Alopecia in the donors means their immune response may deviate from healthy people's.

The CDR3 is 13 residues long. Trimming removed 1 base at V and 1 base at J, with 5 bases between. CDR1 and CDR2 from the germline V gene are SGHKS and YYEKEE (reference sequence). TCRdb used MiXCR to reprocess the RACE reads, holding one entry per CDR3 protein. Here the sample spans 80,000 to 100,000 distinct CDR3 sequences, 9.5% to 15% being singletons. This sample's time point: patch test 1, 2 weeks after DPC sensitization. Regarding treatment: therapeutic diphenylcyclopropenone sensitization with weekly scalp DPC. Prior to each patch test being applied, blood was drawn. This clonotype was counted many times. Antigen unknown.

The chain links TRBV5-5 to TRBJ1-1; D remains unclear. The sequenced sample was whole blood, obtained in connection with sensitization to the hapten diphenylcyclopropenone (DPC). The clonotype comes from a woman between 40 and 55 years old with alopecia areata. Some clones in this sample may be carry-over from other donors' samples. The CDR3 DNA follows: TGTGCCAGCAGCTTGACCCCGAACACTGAAGCTTTCTTT. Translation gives CASSLTPNTEAFF. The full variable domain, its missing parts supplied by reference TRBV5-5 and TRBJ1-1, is DAGVTQSPTHLIKTRGQQVTLRCSPISGHKSVSWYQQVLGQGPQFIFQYYEKEERGRGNFPDRFSARQFPNYSSELNVNALLLGDSALYLCASSLTPNTEAFFGQGTRLTVV.